Below are 31 T cell receptor beta chains sequenced from a single sample in a study of cytomegalovirus exposure and HLA in healthy donors. Sequencing was performed with immunoSEQ multiplex PCR; in TCRdb, only in-frame clones are kept and a portion is missing. The sample contains about 340,000 clones, just over 85% of which appear only once. The sequencing sample was made of PBMCs. These receptors came from a woman between 18 and 29 years old in good health and CMV-seronegative.

V and J are TRBV7-2 and TRBJ2-7; tentative D call: TRBD2 (5 bases). Germline V gene lookup returns CDR1 SGHTA and CDR2 FQGNSA. Trimming removed 5 bases at V and 6 bases at J, with 11 bases between. This CDR3 comprises 12 residues. The CDR3 DNA follows: TGTGCCAGCAGCAACGCTGGAGGCGAGCAGTACTTC. Translation: CASSNAGGEQYF.

This rearrangement joins TRBV29-1 to TRBJ2-7; 10 bases are shared with TRBD1. The CDR3 has 13 amino acids. Germline V CDR1 and CDR2: SQVTM, ANQGSEA. Trimming removed 7 bases from V and 0 bases from J; junction bases left unmatched: 3. The CDR3 protein is CSGTGGGSYEQYF. The CDR3 nucleotides are TGCAGCGGGACAGGGGGAGGCTCCTACGAGCAGTACTTC.

The chain uses TRBV6-5 and TRBJ2-1, with 9 bases identical to TRBD2. Germline V gene data show CDR1 as MNHEY and CDR2 as SVGAGI. This CDR3 spans 15 amino acids. J was trimmed by 4 bases and V by 2 bases; bases with no gene match: 3. In DNA, the CDR3 is TGTGCCAGCAGTTACGACAGCGGGGGGTACAATGAGCAGTTCTTC. It yields the protein CASSYDSGGYNEQFF.

This clone came up once. The V gene is TRBV28, the J gene TRBJ2-7; possible D gene TRBD1, 6 bases. The CDR3 sequence is 12 residues long. Trimming took off 2 bases at V and 5 bases at J, with 7 bases between the two ends. Germline lookup yields CDR1 MDHEN and CDR2 SYDVKM. CDR3 DNA sequence: TGTGCCAGCAGTTTAGCAGGGGACGAGCAGTACTTC. It yields the protein CASSLAGDEQYF.

V gene TRBV15 combines with J gene TRBJ2-1, with 7 bases fitting TRBD1. Trimming cost V 5 bases and J 4 bases; bases outside gene matches: 2. Germline CDR1 reads LNHNV; CDR2 reads YYDKDF (reference sequence). The CDR3 has 13 residues. The CDR3 sequence is CATSGGQYNEQFF. CDR3 bases: TGTGCCACCAGCGGGGGACAGTACAATGAGCAGTTCTTC.

The genes are TRBV30 and TRBJ2-1, with TRBD2 matching 16 bases. Trimming cost V 5 bases and J 15 bases; bases outside gene matches: 7. The germline gives CDR1 GTSNPN, CDR2 SVGIG (reference sequence). The CDR3 covers 13 residues. The CDR3 is CAWEGLAGGPRFF. CDR3 nucleotides: TGTGCCTGGGAGGGACTAGCGGGAGGGCCTCGGTTCTTC.

This sequence joins TRBV6-5 and TRBJ2-7, with 15 bases fitting TRBD2. The junction had 6 bases not matched to a gene; V was cut back by 5 bases and J by 7 bases. The CDR3 is 15 amino acids. Looked up from germline, CDR1 is MNHEY and CDR2 is SVGAGI. The CDR3 nucleotides read TGTGCCAGCAGTCCATTCGGACTAGCGGGGGGGGAGCAGTACTTC. Translating it yields CASSPFGLAGGEQYF.

This clone was recorded a few times. The V and J genes are TRBV7-3 and TRBJ1-2; D gene uncertain. The CDR3 has 13 amino acids. CDR1 is SGHTA, CDR2 FQGTGA, per germline. With 11 bases removed from V and 8 bases from J, the gap between germline ends came to 21 bases. This CDR3 is CAGGRLLPFGYTF. The CDR3 nucleotides read TGTGCCGGAGGGCGATTACTACCGTTCGGCTACACCTTC. Using reference TRBV7-3 and TRBJ1-2 for the parts outside the CDR3, the full variable domain is GAGVSQTPSNKVTEKGKYVELRCDPISGHTALYWYRQSLGQGPEFLIYFQGTGAADDSGLPNDRFFAVRPEGSVSTLKIQRTERGDSAVYLCAGGRLLPFGYTFGSGTRLTVV.

The chain combines TRBV27 with TRBJ1-5; D possibly corresponds to TRBD1 (6 bases). V dropped 2 bases and J dropped 2 bases, with 13 bases sitting between them. CDR3 length: 16 amino acids. Germline V gene data show CDR1 as MNHEY and CDR2 as SMNVEV (reference sequence). In nucleotides, the CDR3 is TGTGCCAGCAGTTTACCCGGGGGGGGCGGCAATCAGCCCCAGCATTTT. It codes for CASSLPGGGGNQPQHF.

The rearrangement uses TRBV4-1 and TRBJ2-7; 10 nucleotides match TRBD2. Germline CDR1 reads MGHRA; CDR2 reads YSYEKL. The CDR3 length is 16 residues. With 0 bases clipped from V and 9 bases from J, the junction kept 11 bases outside the gene matches. This CDR3 reads CASSQDRAGGKPAQYF. In nucleotides, the CDR3 is TGCGCCAGCAGCCAAGATAGAGCGGGAGGGAAACCAGCGCAGTACTTC.

This clone was picked up one time. This chain joins TRBV29-1 and TRBJ2-3; no definite D call. V lost 6 bases to trimming and J lost 2 bases, with 12 bases between them. The CDR3 has 13 residues. CDR1 and CDR2 (germline): SQVTM, ANQGSEA. CDR3: CSVLTRFTDTQYF. CDR3 nucleotide sequence: TGCAGCGTCCTGACACGTTTCACAGATACGCAGTATTTT.

This clone was observed once. The chain recombines TRBV5-4 with TRBJ2-3; 12 nucleotides match TRBD2. CDR3 length equals 15 residues. With 3 bases clipped from V and 5 bases from J, the junction kept 4 bases outside the gene matches. The germline V gene has CDR1 SGHNT and CDR2 YYREEE (reference sequence). CDR3 residues: CASSSRLAGVDTQYF. DNA of the CDR3: TGTGCCAGCAGCTCCCGACTAGCGGGGGTAGATACGCAGTATTTT. Filled out from reference TRBV5-4 and TRBJ2-3, the complete variable domain reads ETGVTQSPTHLIKTRGQQVTLRCSSQSGHNTVSWYQQALGQGPQFIFQYYREEENGRGNFPPRFSGLQFPNYSSELNVNALELDDSALYLCASSSRLAGVDTQYFGPGTRLTVL.

The chain links TRBV29-1 to TRBJ2-1; 7 positions agree with TRBD2. CDR1 is SQVTM and CDR2 is ANQGSEA in the germline V gene. This CDR3 region has 13 residues. With 4 bases clipped from V and 4 bases from J, the junction kept 4 bases outside the gene matches. Here the CDR3 DNA reads TGCAGCGTTGCGGGCGGGGGATACAATGAGCAGTTCTTC. This translates into CSVAGGGYNEQFF.

V gene TRBV28 combines with J gene TRBJ2-7, with TRBD1 matching over 7 bases. Germline V CDR1 and CDR2: MDHEN, SYDVKM. The CDR3 runs to 12 residues. The V gene end was trimmed by 6 bases and the J gene end by 9 bases; junction bases not matched to a gene: 8. CDR3 amino acids: CASRSARDRQYF. CDR3 DNA: TGTGCCAGCAGATCCGCCCGGGACAGGCAGTACTTC.

The chain combines TRBV7-2 with TRBJ2-3, with 8 bases identical to TRBD2. The CDR3 runs to 16 residues. V lost 5 bases and J lost 2; bases outside the gene matches: 9. Germline values: CDR1 SGHTA, CDR2 FQGNSA. The CDR3 reads CASSPRGSGNTDTQYF. In nucleotides, the CDR3 is TGTGCCAGCAGCCCCCGGGGTAGCGGGAACACAGATACGCAGTATTTT.

This sequence joins TRBV5-1 and TRBJ2-3, with 11 bases that match TRBD2. This CDR3 spans 17 amino acids. CDR1 is SGHRS, CDR2 YFSETQ, per germline. J gave up 0 bases and V 4 bases, and 7 bases lay outside the gene matches. The DNA of the CDR3 is TGCGCCAGCAGCCACGGGGGGACTAGCGGTAGCACAGATACGCAGTATTTT. It is translated as CASSHGGTSGSTDTQYF.

The chain couples TRBV9 to TRBJ2-1, with D possibly TRBD2 on 6 matching bases. Germline loops: CDR1 SGDLS, CDR2 YYNGEE. This CDR3 has 16 amino acids. V lost 0 bases and J lost 2, with 12 bases in between. The CDR3 bases are TGTGCCAGCAGCGTAGCTCTTGCGGGACCCTACAATGAGCAGTTCTTC. As protein: CASSVALAGPYNEQFF.

In this sample, this clone turned up once. The chain links TRBV25-1 to TRBJ2-2; D not resolved. Germline CDR1 MGHDK, CDR2 SYGVNS. CDR3 length: 14 amino acids. V dropped 3 bases and J dropped 1 base, with 6 bases sitting between them. CDR3 coding DNA: TGTGCCAGCAGTGACACAGTGAACACCGGGGAGCTGTTTTTT. This gives the protein CASSDTVNTGELFF.

The chain is built from TRBV7-3 and TRBJ2-1, with TRBD2 identical over 7 bases. The CDR3 is 15 residues long. V dropped 2 bases and J dropped 8; count of bases not matched to a gene: 9. Germline V gene lookup returns CDR1 SGHTA and CDR2 FQGTGA. The CDR3 loop is CASSLAGGLGDEQFF. CDR3 in DNA: TGTGCCAGCAGCTTAGCAGGCGGACTAGGAGATGAGCAGTTCTTC.

This clone was seen once. The chain employs TRBV9 and TRBJ1-1; 9 bases agree with TRBD1. V was pared by 3 bases and J by 4 bases, with 19 bases of the junction left unmatched. The CDR3 length is 19 residues. Germline V lookup: CDR1 SGDLS, CDR2 YYNGEE. CDR3: CASSAIGGVQGAVGTEAFF. CDR3 coding DNA: TGTGCCAGCAGCGCCATTGGGGGGGTACAGGGGGCTGTAGGCACTGAAGCTTTCTTT.

The chain combines TRBV11-2 with TRBJ2-7; 7 bases agree with TRBD2. This CDR3 region has 15 residues. Trimming took 4 bases from V and 3 from J; bases not matched to a gene: 9. Germline V lookup: CDR1 SGHAT, CDR2 FQNNGV. The CDR3 protein is CASSSTLGGFYEQYF. Written as DNA, the CDR3 is TGTGCCAGCAGCTCCACCCTGGGGGGGTTCTACGAGCAGTACTTC.

The rearrangement uses TRBV9 and TRBJ2-7; weak D call: TRBD1 (6 bases). Germline lookup yields CDR1 SGDLS and CDR2 YYNGEE. This CDR3 contains 11 residues. The V and J ends lost 3 bases and 6 bases respectively, with 7 bases between them. DNA for the CDR3: TGTGCCAGCAGCGAGGGGGTCGAGCAGTACTTC. The encoded protein is CASSEGVEQYF.

The J gene is TRBJ2-7, the V gene TRBV4-2; 8 positions match TRBD2. This CDR3 is 17 amino acids long. V shed 0 bases, J shed 4 bases, and the junction held 11 bases outside the gene matches. The germline V gene encodes CDR1 LGHNA and CDR2 YNFKEQ. The CDR3: CASSQDFRAGEIYEQYF. The CDR3 nucleotides read TGTGCCAGCAGCCAAGATTTCCGAGCGGGAGAGATATACGAGCAGTACTTC.

The chain uses TRBV7-9 and TRBJ2-1, with a weak D call TRBD2 (6 bases). The CDR3 length is 17 residues. The germline V and J ends were trimmed by 4 bases and 4 bases, with 20 bases remaining between them. Germline V gene lookup returns CDR1 SEHNR and CDR2 FQNEAQ (reference sequence). CDR3 in DNA: TGTGCCAGCAGCTCCTCGGCGACTAGAAATTTTTACAATGAGCAGTTCTTC. Protein: CASSSSATRNFYNEQFF.

This clone appeared once. V is TRBV6-6 and J is TRBJ1-5; weak D call: TRBD1 (5 bases). The length of the CDR3 is 15 residues. Trimming shortened V by 5 bases and J by 6 bases, and 17 bases separated the two germline ends. The V gene's germline CDR1 is MNHNY and CDR2 SVGAGI (reference sequence). The CDR3 spells CASSPGRGASQPQHF. The CDR3 nucleotides are TGTGCCAGCAGTCCGGGACGCGGGGCCAGTCAGCCCCAGCATTTT.

This chain uses TRBV19 with TRBJ1-5; D gene uncertain. The CDR3 consists of 14 residues. Trimming left V 5 bases short and J 6 bases short, with 14 bases between. The germline V gene encodes CDR1 LNHDA and CDR2 SQIVND (reference sequence). CDR3 region: CASSGWEASQPQHF. The CDR3 nucleotides are TGTGCCAGTAGTGGGTGGGAGGCGAGTCAGCCCCAGCATTTT.

The chain carries TRBV4-2 and TRBJ2-5; TRBD1 is a possible D gene (6 bases). The CDR3 is made up of 15 amino acids. Germline values: CDR1 LGHNA, CDR2 YNFKEQ. V lost 6 bases to trimming and J lost 3 bases, with 17 bases between them. The chain's CDR3 is CASRQGGSVEETQYF. CDR3 bases: TGTGCCAGCAGACAGGGTGGGAGTGTCGAAGAGACCCAGTACTTC.

V usage is TRBV11-2 and J usage is TRBJ2-1, with D perhaps matching TRBD2 (6 bases). Per germline, CDR1 SGHAT and CDR2 FQNNGV. V gave up 5 bases and J gave up 3 bases, with 14 bases separating them. CDR3 length: 15 amino acids. CDR3 nucleotide sequence: TGTGCCAGCAGCAGGGCGCGGGGAAGCTACAATGAGCAGTTCTTC. Protein product: CASSRARGSYNEQFF. The full variable domain, its missing parts supplied by reference TRBV11-2 and TRBJ2-1, is EAGVAQSPRYKIIEKRQSVAFWCNPISGHATLYWYQQILGQGPKLLIQFQNNGVVDDSQLPKDRFSAERLKGVDSTLKIQPAKLEDSAVYLCASSRARGSYNEQFFGPGTRLTVL.

This clone was recorded once. This chain links TRBV28 with TRBJ2-7, with 8 bases aligning to TRBD1. This CDR3 is built from 13 residues. J gave up 6 bases and V 4 bases, and 5 bases lay outside the gene matches. Germline lookup yields CDR1 MDHEN and CDR2 SYDVKM. This chain's CDR3 is CASSSTGTGEQYF. The CDR3 bases are TGTGCCAGCAGTTCAACCGGGACAGGCGAGCAGTACTTC.

This rearrangement joins TRBV15 to TRBJ1-4; 8 bases fit TRBD1. CDR1 and CDR2 (germline): LNHNV, YYDKDF (reference sequence). This CDR3 contains 13 residues. V lost 4 bases, J lost 8 bases, and 3 bases stayed unmatched. CDR3 amino acids: CATSNYRGEKLFF. CDR3 nucleotide sequence: TGTGCCACCAGCAACTACAGGGGGGAAAAACTGTTTTTT.

The chain links TRBV7-9 to TRBJ2-3; 8 positions agree with TRBD2. The V segment lost 4 bases and the J segment 0 bases; nucleotides outside the gene matches: 9. Germline CDR1 SEHNR, CDR2 FQNEAQ (reference sequence). The CDR3 has 17 residues. Written as DNA, the CDR3 is TGTGCCAGCAGCTCTAGACTAGCGATTACTAGCACAGATACGCAGTATTTT. It yields the protein CASSSRLAITSTDTQYF.